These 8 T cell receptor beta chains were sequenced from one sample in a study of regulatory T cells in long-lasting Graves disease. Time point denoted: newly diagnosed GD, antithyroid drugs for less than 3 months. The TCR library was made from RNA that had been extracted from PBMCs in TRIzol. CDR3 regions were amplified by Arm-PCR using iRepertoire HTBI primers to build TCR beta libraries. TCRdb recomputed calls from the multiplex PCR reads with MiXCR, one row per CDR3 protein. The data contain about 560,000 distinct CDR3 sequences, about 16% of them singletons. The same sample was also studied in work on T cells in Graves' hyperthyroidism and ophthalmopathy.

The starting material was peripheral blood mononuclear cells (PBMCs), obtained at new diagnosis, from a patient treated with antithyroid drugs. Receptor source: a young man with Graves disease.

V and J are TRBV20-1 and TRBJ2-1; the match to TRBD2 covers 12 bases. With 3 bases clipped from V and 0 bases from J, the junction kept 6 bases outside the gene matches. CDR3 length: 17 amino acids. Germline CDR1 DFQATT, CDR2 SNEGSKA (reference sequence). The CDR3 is CSASGLAGQSSYNEQFF. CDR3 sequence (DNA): TGCAGTGCTAGTGGACTAGCGGGGCAGAGCTCCTACAATGAGCAGTTCTTC.

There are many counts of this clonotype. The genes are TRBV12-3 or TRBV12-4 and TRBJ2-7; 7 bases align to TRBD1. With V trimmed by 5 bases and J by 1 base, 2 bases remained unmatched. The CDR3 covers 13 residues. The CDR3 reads CASSKDRSYEQYF. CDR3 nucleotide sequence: TGTGCCAGCAGTAAGGACAGGTCCTACGAGCAGTACTTC.

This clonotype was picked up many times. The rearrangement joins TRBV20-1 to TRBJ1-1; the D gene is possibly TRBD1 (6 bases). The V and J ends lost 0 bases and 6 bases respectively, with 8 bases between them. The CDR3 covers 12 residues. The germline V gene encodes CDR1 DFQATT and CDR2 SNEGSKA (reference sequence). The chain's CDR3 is CSAREAGAEAFF. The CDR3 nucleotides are TGCAGTGCTAGAGAGGCAGGGGCTGAAGCTTTCTTT.

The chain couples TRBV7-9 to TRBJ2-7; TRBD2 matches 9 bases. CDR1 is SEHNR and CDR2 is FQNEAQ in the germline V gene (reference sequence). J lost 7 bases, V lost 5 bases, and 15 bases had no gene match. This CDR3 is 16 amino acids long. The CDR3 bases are TGTGCCAGCAGCCTCCCCGTAGCGGGAGAACGGAGTGAGCAGTACTTC. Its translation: CASSLPVAGERSEQYF.

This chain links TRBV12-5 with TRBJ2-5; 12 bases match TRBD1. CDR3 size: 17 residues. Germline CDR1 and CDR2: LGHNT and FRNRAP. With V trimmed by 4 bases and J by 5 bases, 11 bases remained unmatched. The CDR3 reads CASGSGDRGLLEETQYF. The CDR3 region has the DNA TGTGCTAGTGGTTCCGGGGACAGGGGGCTATTAGAGGAGACCCAGTACTTC.

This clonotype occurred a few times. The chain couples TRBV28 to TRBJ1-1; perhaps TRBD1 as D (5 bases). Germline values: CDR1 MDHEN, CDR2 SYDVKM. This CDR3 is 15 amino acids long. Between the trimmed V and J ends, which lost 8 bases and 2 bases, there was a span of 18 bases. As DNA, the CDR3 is TGTGCCAGCCTGCGGGGGGGAGAGGGAAACACTGAAGCTTTCTTT. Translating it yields CASLRGGEGNTEAFF.

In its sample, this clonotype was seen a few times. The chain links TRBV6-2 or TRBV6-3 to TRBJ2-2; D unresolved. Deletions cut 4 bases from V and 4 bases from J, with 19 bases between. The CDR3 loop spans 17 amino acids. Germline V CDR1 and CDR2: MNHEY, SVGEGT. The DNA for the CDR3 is TGTGCCAGCAGTTGTAAGCCCTACCCCGGAACCACCGGGGAGCTGTTTTTT. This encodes CASSCKPYPGTTGELFF.

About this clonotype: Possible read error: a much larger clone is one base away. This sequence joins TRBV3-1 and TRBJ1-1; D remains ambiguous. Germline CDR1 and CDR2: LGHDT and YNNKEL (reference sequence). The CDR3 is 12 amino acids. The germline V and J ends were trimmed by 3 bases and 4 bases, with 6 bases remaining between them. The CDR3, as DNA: TGTGCCAGCAGCCATTTCGGCACTGAAGCTTTCTTT. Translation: CASSHFGTEAFF.